This entry lists 9 T cell receptor beta chains sequenced from one sample in a study of cytomegalovirus exposure and HLA in healthy donors (dated by TCRdb to the late 2010s). To prepare the library, the immunoSEQ multiplex PCR assay was applied. The multiplex PCR relied on a mix of 60 forward primers for TCR Vbeta segments and 13 reverse primers for TCR Jbeta segments. Drawn from immuneACCESS, this table holds only the in-frame rearrangements with V and J called that TCRdb kept. Clones are partly lost; checked studies trace under half to an unresolved V gene and leave the rest unexplained. The sample table lists fewer than 200,000 clones, 65% to 70% of them with a count of one. Around 4.3% of the sample comes from the top ten. The sample comprised PBMCs. The receptors were gathered from a woman aged 18-29 years in good health and CMV-seropositive.

This clone came up a few times. The chain employs TRBV7-9 and TRBJ2-5, with TRBD2 identical over 13 bases. The J call could be wrong; TRBJ2-7 is a better fit for the DNA end. CDR3 length equals 19 residues. Germline assignment: CDR1 SEHNR and CDR2 FQNEAQ (reference sequence). This CDR3 reads CASSSKTRLAGGPSYEQYF. In DNA form, the CDR3 reads TGTGCCAGCAGCTCTAAAACCAGACTAGCGGGGGGCCCTTCCTACGAGCAGTACTTC.

The table lists this clone with a count of one. The J gene is TRBJ2-1, the V gene TRBV4-2, with D possibly TRBD2 on 7 matching bases. Trimming stripped 1 base from V and 6 bases from J, with 13 bases between. This CDR3 has 15 residues. Germline CDR1 and CDR2: LGHNA and YNFKEQ. CDR3 coding DNA: TGTGCCAGCAGCCAAGGGGGGGGCTCCCTCAATGAGCAGTTCTTC. The encoded protein is CASSQGGGSLNEQFF.

The chain carries TRBV10-3 and TRBJ2-5; 9 nucleotides agree with TRBD2. V was clipped by 0 bases and J by 5 bases; unmatched bases: 19. Germline V gene data show CDR1 as ENHRY and CDR2 as SYGVKD. This CDR3 region has 20 residues. The CDR3 region has the DNA TGTGCCATCAGTGAGTCTAGCGGGGGACCCAGGAGGAACTTTGCTGAGACCCAGTACTTC. Amino acid sequence: CAISESSGGPRRNFAETQYF.

The chain uses TRBV28 and TRBJ2-5; D not resolved. Germline CDR1 is MDHEN and CDR2 is SYDVKM. V lost 3 bases and J 5 bases, leaving 22 bases between the germline ends. This CDR3 comprises 17 residues. As DNA, the CDR3 is TGTGCCAGCAGTTTTTCCTATCAGAGTGGGCCTCGGGAGACCCAGTACTTC. This gives the protein CASSFSYQSGPRETQYF.

The genes are TRBV18 and TRBJ2-7; 9 positions match TRBD2. This CDR3 region has 14 residues. Germline loops: CDR1 KGHSH, CDR2 LQKENI. V gave up 2 bases and J gave up 3 bases; unmatched junction bases: 2. The CDR3 DNA reads TGTGCCAGCTCACCAGGGCGGGAGGGCTACGAGCAGTACTTC. It encodes CASSPGREGYEQYF.

The chain recombines TRBV25-1 with TRBJ1-1; D gene ambiguous. This CDR3 spans 14 amino acids. V lost 4 bases and J 0 bases, leaving 9 bases between the germline ends. The germline gives CDR1 MGHDK, CDR2 SYGVNS. For the CDR3, the DNA is TGTGCCAGCAGTGTGGGGAGAATGAACACTGAAGCTTTCTTT. It translates to CASSVGRMNTEAFF.

The chain joins TRBV4-3 to TRBJ1-4; D is uncertain. Germline V gives CDR1 LGHNA, CDR2 YSLEER. The CDR3 has 14 amino acids. V lost 1 base, J lost 5 bases, and 8 bases lay in between. The CDR3 loop is CASSQVLGNEKLFF. The CDR3 DNA reads TGCGCCAGCAGCCAAGTCCTGGGCAATGAAAAACTGTTTTTT.

The CDR3 nucleotides read TGTGCCAGCACCATCACCGGACAGTCTAACTATGGCTACACCTTC. This sequence encodes CASTITGQSNYGYTF. This chain connects TRBV28 to TRBJ1-2, with D perhaps matching TRBD1 (6 bases). The germline V gene encodes CDR1 MDHEN and CDR2 SYDVKM. Trimming shortened V by 7 bases and J by 0 bases, and 15 bases separated the two germline ends. There are 15 residues in the CDR3.

This clone was picked up a small number of times. The gene calls are TRBV15 and TRBJ1-5, with TRBD1 matching 8 bases. Losses at the gene ends were 1 base for V and 7 bases for J; bases not matched to a gene: 6. This CDR3 comprises 15 residues. Germline values: CDR1 LNHNV, CDR2 YYDKDF (reference sequence). The CDR3 DNA follows: TGTGCCACCAGCAGAGGTGACAGGGGTTTACAGCCCCAGCATTTT. Residues: CATSRGDRGLQPQHF.